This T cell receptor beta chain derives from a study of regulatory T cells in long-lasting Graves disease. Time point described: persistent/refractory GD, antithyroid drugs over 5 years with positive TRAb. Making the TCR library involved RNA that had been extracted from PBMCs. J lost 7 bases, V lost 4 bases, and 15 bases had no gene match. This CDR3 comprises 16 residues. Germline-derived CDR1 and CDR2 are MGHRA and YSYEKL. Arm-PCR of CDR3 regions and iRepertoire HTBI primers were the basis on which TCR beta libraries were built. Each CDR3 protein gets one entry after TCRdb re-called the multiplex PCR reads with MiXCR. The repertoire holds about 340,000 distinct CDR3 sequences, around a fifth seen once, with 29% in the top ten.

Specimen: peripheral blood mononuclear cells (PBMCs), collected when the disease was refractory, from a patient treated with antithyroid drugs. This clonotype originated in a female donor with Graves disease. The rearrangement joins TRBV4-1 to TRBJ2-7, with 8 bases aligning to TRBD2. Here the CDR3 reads CASSRLPPGGPDEQYF. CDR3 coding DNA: TGCGCCAGCAGCCGCCTCCCCCCGGGAGGGCCAGATGAGCAGTACTTC.